This is a list of T cell receptor beta chains from one sample in a study of shared clonotypes between healthy human individuals. TCRdb keeps only in-frame clones here, not all; method: immunoSEQ multiplex PCR. This sample yields millions of clones, of which roughly 95% are seen a single time; roughly 1% belongs to the top ten. Sequencing was done on a sample of naive CD8+ T cells sorted from blood. Receptors originate from a man younger than 35 in good health. The CDR3 runs from the conserved cysteine through the conserved F or W. The D gene is left open where the match is weak. Clone size appears in some rows only: once, few, many, or a class for an expanded clone.

v_gene: TRBV6-5
j_gene: TRBJ2-3
d_gene: -
abundance: -
CDR3nt: TGTGCCACATCTCGAGTGGGCGGGAGCACAGATACGCAGTATTTT
CDR3aa: CATSRVGGSTDTQYF

v_gene: TRBV30
j_gene: TRBJ2-7
d_gene: -
abundance: -
CDR3nt: TGTGCCTGGAGGGGAATAACACAGGGTTCCTACGAGCAGTACTTC
CDR3aa: CAWRGITQGSYEQYF

v_gene: TRBV9
j_gene: TRBJ2-7
d_gene: -
abundance: -
CDR3nt: TGTGCCAGCAGCGACGGGACGGGGGAGAGGGAGCAGTACTTC
CDR3aa: CASSDGTGEREQYF

v_gene: TRBV19
j_gene: TRBJ1-1
d_gene: TRBD1
abundance: -
CDR3nt: TGTGCCAGTAGCTATACGGACAGGCAGGTCACTGAAGCTTTCTTT
CDR3aa: CASSYTDRQVTEAFF

v_gene: TRBV7-9
j_gene: TRBJ2-1
d_gene: TRBD2
abundance: -
CDR3nt: TGTGCCAGCAACGCAGCGGGAGTCTCCTACAATGAGCAGTTCTTC
CDR3aa: CASNAAGVSYNEQFF

v_gene: TRBV7-9
j_gene: TRBJ2-7
d_gene: -
abundance: -
CDR3nt: TGTGCCAGCAGCCCGGGGGACTCCTACGAGCAGTACTTC
CDR3aa: CASSPGDSYEQYF

v_gene: TRBV5-6
j_gene: TRBJ2-5
d_gene: -
abundance: -
CDR3nt: TGTGCCAGCAGCTTGGGAGGGTTGGAGACCCAGTACTTC
CDR3aa: CASSLGGLETQYF

v_gene: TRBV4-1
j_gene: TRBJ2-7
d_gene: -
abundance: once
CDR3nt: TGCGCCAGCAGCCAAAAAACAGGGTACGAGCAGTACTTC
CDR3aa: CASSQKTGYEQYF

v_gene: TRBV18
j_gene: TRBJ2-5
d_gene: TRBD1
abundance: -
CDR3nt: TGTGCCAGCTCACCCATCGGACAGGTCCACTGGGGGGAGACCCAGTACTTC
CDR3aa: CASSPIGQVHWGETQYF

v_gene: TRBV13
j_gene: TRBJ2-1
d_gene: TRBD2
abundance: -
CDR3nt: TGTGCCAGCAGCCCGCAACTAGCGGGGGGCGTAAATGAGCAGTTCTTC
CDR3aa: CASSPQLAGGVNEQFF

v_gene: TRBV5-4
j_gene: TRBJ2-7
d_gene: TRBD1
abundance: -
CDR3nt: TGTGCCAGCAGCGATGCGGACAGGGAGTTCGAGCAGTACTTC
CDR3aa: CASSDADREFEQYF

v_gene: TRBV7-9
j_gene: TRBJ2-5
d_gene: -
abundance: -
CDR3nt: TGTGCCAGCAGCTTAGCCTACGACACCAAAGAGGAGACTCAAGAGACCCAGTACTTC
CDR3aa: CASSLAYDTKEETQETQYF

v_gene: TRBV28
j_gene: TRBJ2-3
d_gene: -
abundance: -
CDR3nt: TGTGCCAGCAGTTCCAATATAATGAGCGTGACTACTAGCACAGATACGCAGTATTTT
CDR3aa: CASSSNIMSVTTSTDTQYF

v_gene: TRBV27
j_gene: TRBJ2-1
d_gene: -
abundance: -
CDR3nt: TGTGCCAGCAGTTTAAGAGATGCCTACAATGAGCAGTTCTTC
CDR3aa: CASSLRDAYNEQFF

v_gene: TRBV30
j_gene: TRBJ2-3
d_gene: -
abundance: -
CDR3nt: TGTGCCTGGAGTGTAGAGGTTAGCGCAGATACGCAGTATTTT
CDR3aa: CAWSVEVSADTQYF

v_gene: TRBV6-5
j_gene: TRBJ2-3
d_gene: -
abundance: -
CDR3nt: TGTGCCAGCAGTTATGTTGGAGCGGGCACAGATACGCAGTATTTT
CDR3aa: CASSYVGAGTDTQYF

v_gene: TRBV6-5
j_gene: TRBJ2-1
d_gene: -
abundance: -
CDR3nt: TGTGCCAGCAGTTACGGAGGGGAGTCCTACAATGAGCAGTTCTTC
CDR3aa: CASSYGGESYNEQFF

v_gene: TRBV4-1
j_gene: TRBJ1-5
d_gene: -
abundance: -
CDR3nt: TGCGCCAGCAGCCATGGAGGTGGCAATCAGCCCCAGCATTTT
CDR3aa: CASSHGGGNQPQHF

v_gene: TRBV10-3
j_gene: TRBJ2-7
d_gene: TRBD2
abundance: once
CDR3nt: TGTGCCATCAGTGAAGCGGGAGTCTCCTACGAGCAGTACTTC
CDR3aa: CAISEAGVSYEQYF

v_gene: TRBV6-5
j_gene: TRBJ2-4
d_gene: TRBD1
abundance: -
CDR3nt: TGTGCCAGCAGTTACTCGGGACAGGGTGACATTCAGTACTTC
CDR3aa: CASSYSGQGDIQYF

v_gene: TRBV10-2
j_gene: TRBJ1-6
d_gene: -
abundance: -
CDR3nt: TGCGCCAGCATCGGTTCCTATAATTCACCCCTCCACTTT
CDR3aa: CASIGSYNSPLHF

v_gene: TRBV9
j_gene: TRBJ2-7
d_gene: -
abundance: -
CDR3nt: TGTGCCAGCAGCGTAGACGGGACGATCTACGAGCAGTACTTC
CDR3aa: CASSVDGTIYEQYF

v_gene: TRBV7-9
j_gene: TRBJ2-7
d_gene: TRBD1
abundance: once
CDR3nt: TGTGCCAGCAGCTTACCCCCGACAGGGGATGACTACGAGCAGTACTTC
CDR3aa: CASSLPPTGDDYEQYF

v_gene: TRBV4-1
j_gene: TRBJ2-1
d_gene: -
abundance: -
CDR3nt: TGCGCCAGCAGCCACCTTGGTTTTAATGAGCAGTTCTTC
CDR3aa: CASSHLGFNEQFF

v_gene: TRBV23-1
j_gene: TRBJ2-2
d_gene: TRBD1
abundance: -
CDR3nt: TGCGCCAGCAGTCAACCGGGACAGTACACCGGGGAGCTGTTTTTT
CDR3aa: CASSQPGQYTGELFF

v_gene: TRBV28
j_gene: TRBJ2-7
d_gene: -
abundance: -
CDR3nt: TGTGCCAGCAGTTTTCTCCAATCACGCGACGAGCAGTACTTC
CDR3aa: CASSFLQSRDEQYF

v_gene: TRBV10-3
j_gene: TRBJ2-3
d_gene: -
abundance: -
CDR3nt: TGTGCCATCAGTGAGATGACTAGTACAGATACGCAGTATTTT
CDR3aa: CAISEMTSTDTQYF

v_gene: TRBV9
j_gene: TRBJ2-2
d_gene: TRBD2
abundance: once
CDR3nt: TGTGCCAGCAGTCCAGCGGGGGGTACGAACACCGGGGAGCTGTTTTTT
CDR3aa: CASSPAGGTNTGELFF

v_gene: TRBV29-1
j_gene: TRBJ2-7
d_gene: -
abundance: once
CDR3nt: TGCAGCGCGACCGCGGGCCTCTCCCACGAGCAGTACTTC
CDR3aa: CSATAGLSHEQYF

v_gene: TRBV28
j_gene: TRBJ2-5
d_gene: -
abundance: -
CDR3nt: TGTGCCAGCAGTTTATCTCCTAGACAGTTGGCCATGGAGACCCAGTACTTC
CDR3aa: CASSLSPRQLAMETQYF

v_gene: TRBV4-2
j_gene: TRBJ1-2
d_gene: -
abundance: -
CDR3nt: TGTGCCAGCAGCCAAGAAGGAGGGTATGCTAACTATGGCTACACCTTC
CDR3aa: CASSQEGGYANYGYTF

v_gene: TRBV7-9
j_gene: TRBJ2-5
d_gene: -
abundance: -
CDR3nt: TGTGCCAGCAGCTTAGCCCCAGGGTCAGGGGAAGAGACCCAGTACTTC
CDR3aa: CASSLAPGSGEETQYF

v_gene: TRBV28
j_gene: TRBJ2-7
d_gene: -
abundance: -
CDR3nt: TGTGCCACCCGGGCAGCTAATCCCTACGAGCAGTACTTC
CDR3aa: CATRAANPYEQYF

v_gene: TRBV6-9
j_gene: TRBJ2-3
d_gene: TRBD1
abundance: -
CDR3nt: TGTGCCAGCAGAAGACAGGGTAGTAAAGATACGCAGTATTTT
CDR3aa: CASRRQGSKDTQYF

v_gene: TRBV5-4
j_gene: TRBJ1-2
d_gene: -
abundance: -
CDR3nt: TGTGCCAGCACCCCTAGGCCAGGCGATGGCTACACCTTC
CDR3aa: CASTPRPGDGYTF

v_gene: TRBV27
j_gene: TRBJ2-7
d_gene: -
abundance: -
CDR3nt: TGTGCCAGCGGGGCCGGGAGCTCCTACGAGCAGTACTTC
CDR3aa: CASGAGSSYEQYF

v_gene: TRBV7-9
j_gene: TRBJ2-7
d_gene: TRBD2
abundance: -
CDR3nt: TGTGCCAGCAGCTTGCCGACTAGCCCCACCTACGAGCAGTACTTC
CDR3aa: CASSLPTSPTYEQYF

v_gene: TRBV27
j_gene: TRBJ2-6
d_gene: TRBD2
abundance: -
CDR3nt: TGTGCCAGCAGTTTATGGTCTAGCGGGGGGGCAAAAGGTTCTGGGGCCAACGTCCTGACTTTC
CDR3aa: CASSLWSSGGAKGSGANVLTF

v_gene: TRBV6-5
j_gene: TRBJ2-7
d_gene: TRBD2
abundance: -
CDR3nt: TGTGCCAGCTCCTGGCGGGAGGGCCGACGAGAGCAGTACTTC
CDR3aa: CASSWREGRREQYF

v_gene: TRBV5-5
j_gene: TRBJ2-7
d_gene: TRBD2
abundance: -
CDR3nt: TGTGCCAGCAGCCCACCCGGACTAGCCTACGAGCAGTACTTC
CDR3aa: CASSPPGLAYEQYF

v_gene: TRBV27
j_gene: TRBJ1-4
d_gene: TRBD1
abundance: -
CDR3nt: TGTGCCAGCAAGACAGGGTCTAATGAAAAACTGTTTTTT
CDR3aa: CASKTGSNEKLFF

v_gene: TRBV19
j_gene: TRBJ2-4
d_gene: -
abundance: -
CDR3nt: TGTGCCAGTAGTATCGGGGGAATTGACATTCAGTACTTC
CDR3aa: CASSIGGIDIQYF

v_gene: TRBV6-1
j_gene: TRBJ1-2
d_gene: -
abundance: -
CDR3nt: TGTGCCAGCCCAACAGGGTCGGGAGGAGGCTACACCTTC
CDR3aa: CASPTGSGGGYTF

v_gene: TRBV5-5
j_gene: TRBJ2-7
d_gene: -
abundance: -
CDR3nt: TGTGCCAGCAGCTTACGAGTAGGCGAGCAGTACTTC
CDR3aa: CASSLRVGEQYF

v_gene: TRBV7-9
j_gene: TRBJ2-5
d_gene: TRBD2
abundance: -
CDR3nt: TGTGCCAGCCGGACTAGCGGGAGAGGCGGAGAGACCCAGTACTTC
CDR3aa: CASRTSGRGGETQYF

v_gene: TRBV14
j_gene: TRBJ2-2
d_gene: TRBD2
abundance: -
CDR3nt: TGTGCCAGCAGCCCAGGGACGGGAAGCCCTAGCGGGGAAACCGGGGAGCTGTTTTTT
CDR3aa: CASSPGTGSPSGETGELFF

v_gene: TRBV14
j_gene: TRBJ1-1
d_gene: -
abundance: once
CDR3nt: TGTGCCAGCAGCGTCAGGGGAGGATACACTGAAGCTTTCTTT
CDR3aa: CASSVRGGYTEAFF

v_gene: TRBV9
j_gene: TRBJ2-7
d_gene: -
abundance: once
CDR3nt: TGTGCCAGCAGCCCCTCTCTCGGGGCGGGGGCTCTTCAGGACGAGCAGTACTTC
CDR3aa: CASSPSLGAGALQDEQYF

v_gene: TRBV7-9
j_gene: TRBJ2-1
d_gene: TRBD2
abundance: -
CDR3nt: TGTGCCAGCAGTAGTAGCGGGAGAGGGGGCAATGAGCAGTTCTTC
CDR3aa: CASSSSGRGGNEQFF

v_gene: TRBV19
j_gene: TRBJ1-1
d_gene: -
abundance: -
CDR3nt: TGTGCCAGTAGTATAGGGTCGGGGACTGAAGCTTTCTTT
CDR3aa: CASSIGSGTEAFF

v_gene: TRBV9
j_gene: TRBJ1-4
d_gene: -
abundance: -
CDR3nt: TGTGCCAGCAGCGCCTCAGGGGCGACTAATGAAAAACTGTTTTTT
CDR3aa: CASSASGATNEKLFF

v_gene: TRBV6-5
j_gene: TRBJ2-3
d_gene: TRBD2
abundance: -
CDR3nt: TGTGCCAGCAGTTACCAGGCGGGAGTGCCAGATACGCAGTATTTT
CDR3aa: CASSYQAGVPDTQYF

v_gene: TRBV7-9
j_gene: TRBJ2-1
d_gene: -
abundance: -
CDR3nt: TGTGCCAGCAGCTTTGCGGGGCATGAGCAGTTCTTC
CDR3aa: CASSFAGHEQFF